This is a list of T cell receptor beta chains from one sample in a study of quantifying T cell responses using KT2 cells. TCRdb re-called the UMI-ligation and nested PCR reads with MiXCR, one entry per CDR3 protein. The sample has tens of thousands of distinct CDR3 sequences; 11% are singletons. The source material was PBMCs spiked with cells of the T cell clone KT2. The receptors come from a human donor. CDR3s include the opening cysteine and the closing phenylalanine or tryptophan. A D gene is named only where the DNA matches it firmly. Clone size is given for some rows only: seen once, a few or many times, or a class if the clone is expanded.

J: TRBJ1-1; D: NA; V: TRBV28; size: NA; DNA: TGTGCCAGCAGTCTCACCCAAAAAGCGAAGACTGAAGCTTTCTTT; CDR3: CASSLTQKAKTEAFF
J: TRBJ2-7; D: TRBD1; V: TRBV4-1; size: many; DNA: TGCGCCAGCAGCCGGACAGTGCGGGACAGGTCCTACGAGCAGTACTTC; CDR3: CASSRTVRDRSYEQYF
J: TRBJ2-5; D: NA; V: TRBV7-3; size: NA; DNA: TGTGCCAGCAGCTCCCTCGGAGGGGGCGGAGAGACCCAGTACTTC; CDR3: CASSSLGGGGETQYF
J: TRBJ2-1; D: NA; V: TRBV5-1; size: many; DNA: TGCGCCAGCAGTTCAGCCTTTGGGGGGTCCTACAATGAGCAGTTCTTC; CDR3: CASSSAFGGSYNEQFF
J: TRBJ2-7; D: NA; V: TRBV7-6; size: NA; DNA: TGTGCCAGCAGCCGGGACTTCCTTGGCGAGCAGTACTTC; CDR3: CASSRDFLGEQYF
J: TRBJ2-3; D: NA; V: TRBV30; size: NA; DNA: TGTGCCTGGAGCAGGGGAAGCACAGATACGCAGTATTTT; CDR3: CAWSRGSTDTQYF
J: TRBJ2-2; D: TRBD1; V: TRBV20-1; size: few; DNA: TGCAGTGCTAGTCTCAGGGGGATCACCGGGGAGCTGTTTTTT; CDR3: CSASLRGITGELFF
J: TRBJ1-1; D: NA; V: TRBV7-3; size: NA; DNA: TGTGCCAGCAGCAGGACCCAAAATAACGCTGAAGCTTTCTTT; CDR3: CASSRTQNNAEAFF
J: TRBJ1-1; D: NA; V: TRBV7-2; size: many; DNA: TGTGCCAGCAGTTTAAGGTGGGGGTCGAACACTGAAGCTTTCTTT; CDR3: CASSLRWGSNTEAFF
J: TRBJ2-3; D: TRBD2; V: TRBV7-3; size: few; DNA: TGTGCCAGCAGTCCAACTAGCGGGGGAGATACGCAGTATTTT; CDR3: CASSPTSGGDTQYF
J: TRBJ2-7; D: TRBD2; V: TRBV12-3/TRBV12-4; size: NA; DNA: TGTGCCAGCAGTTCCCGGACTAGCGGGAGTCCGTACTTC; CDR3: CASSSRTSGSPYF
J: TRBJ2-7; D: TRBD1; V: TRBV29-1; size: medium-sized; DNA: TGCAGCGCCTGGGGACAGGGTGACGAGCAGTACTTC; CDR3: CSAWGQGDEQYF
J: TRBJ2-3; D: NA; V: TRBV7-2; size: many; DNA: TGTGCCAGCAGCACGGGGGACTTCCCGAGCACAGATACGCAGTATTTT; CDR3: CASSTGDFPSTDTQYF
J: TRBJ2-2; D: TRBD1; V: TRBV7-6; size: NA; DNA: TGTGCCAGCAGCTCTAGGACAGGGAAGGCGACCGGGGAGCTGTTTTTT; CDR3: CASSSRTGKATGELFF
J: TRBJ2-1; D: TRBD1; V: TRBV11-2; size: few; DNA: TGTGCCAGCACCTTAATTACAGGGGAAGGTGAGCAGTTCTTC; CDR3: CASTLITGEGEQFF
J: TRBJ2-6; D: NA; V: TRBV5-1; size: many; DNA: TGCGCCAGCGGAAGGGGGGAAGTCAAGTTCAACGTCCTGACTTTC; CDR3: CASGRGEVKFNVLTF
J: TRBJ1-6; D: NA; V: TRBV15; size: NA; DNA: TGTGCCACCGCGGGCGTTCGCTATAATTCACCCCTCCACTTT; CDR3: CATAGVRYNSPLHF
J: TRBJ2-3; D: NA; V: TRBV24-1; size: few; DNA: TGTGCCACCAGGAAGCCCAGGGAGTGCACAGATACGCAGTATTTT; CDR3: CATRKPRECTDTQYF
J: TRBJ2-1; D: TRBD1; V: TRBV10-2; size: NA; DNA: TGCGCCAGCAGTGAACGACAGGGGCCCATTCCCAACTACAATGAGCAGTTCTTC; CDR3: CASSERQGPIPNYNEQFF
J: TRBJ2-2; D: TRBD2; V: TRBV5-5; size: NA; DNA: TGTGCCAGCAGCTTGTTAGCGGGAGGTACGAACACCGGGGAGCTGTTTTTT; CDR3: CASSLLAGGTNTGELFF
J: TRBJ2-7; D: TRBD1; V: TRBV5-4; size: few; DNA: TGTGCCAGCAGCAATCGACAGGGGGTCCCCTACGAGCAGTACTTC; CDR3: CASSNRQGVPYEQYF
J: TRBJ2-1; D: TRBD1; V: TRBV2; size: NA; DNA: TGTGCCAGCAGGAGCCGGGACAGTTACAATGAGCAGTTCTTC; CDR3: CASRSRDSYNEQFF
J: TRBJ2-1; D: TRBD1; V: TRBV6-2/TRBV6-3; size: NA; DNA: TGTGCCAGCAGTAAACAGGGGAATGAGCAGTTCTTC; CDR3: CASSKQGNEQFF
J: TRBJ2-1; D: NA; V: TRBV11-1; size: NA; DNA: TGTGCCAGCACTCCACCGGGGGAGAGAGAGCAGTTCTTC; CDR3: CASTPPGEREQFF
J: TRBJ2-1; D: NA; V: TRBV12-3/TRBV12-4; size: few; DNA: TGTGCCAGCAGTTTAGCCTTGACCGGACTATACAATGAGCAGTTCTTC; CDR3: CASSLALTGLYNEQFF
J: TRBJ2-2; D: NA; V: TRBV24-1; size: NA; DNA: TGTGCCACCAGTGATTTTGACCTCGACACCGGGGAGCTGTTTTTT; CDR3: CATSDFDLDTGELFF
J: TRBJ2-1; D: TRBD1; V: TRBV7-8; size: many; DNA: TGTGCCAGCAGCTCAGGGGGGTGGACAGGGGGCATGAATGAGCAGTTCTTC; CDR3: CASSSGGWTGGMNEQFF
J: TRBJ2-3; D: TRBD2; V: TRBV29-1; size: NA; DNA: TGCAGCGTTGAAGATCAGGTGTTCGGCGTCGAGCGGGGGGGGACAGATACGCAGTATTTT; CDR3: CSVEDQVFGVERGGTDTQYF
J: TRBJ1-2; D: NA; V: TRBV4-3; size: many; DNA: TGCGCCAGCAGCCAAGACCGGAACTATGGCTACACCTTC; CDR3: CASSQDRNYGYTF
J: TRBJ2-5; D: TRBD2; V: TRBV6-1; size: few; DNA: TGTGCCAGCAGTGAAGTTTTGGCGTCCCCGCCGGATTTAGCGGGGGCTGACCAAGAGACCCAGTACTTC; CDR3: CASSEVLASPPDLAGADQETQYF
J: TRBJ1-3; D: NA; V: TRBV2; size: few; DNA: TGTGCCAGCAGTGAAGCCCGACACCGCTCTGGAAACACCATATATTTT; CDR3: CASSEARHRSGNTIYF
J: TRBJ1-2; D: NA; V: TRBV6-1; size: many; DNA: TGTGCCAGCAGTGAAGCGCCCCTCAGTGGCTACACCTTC; CDR3: CASSEAPLSGYTF
J: TRBJ2-6; D: NA; V: TRBV28; size: many; DNA: TGTGCCAGCACGCATGAAGGGTCTGGGGCCAACGTCCTGACTTTC; CDR3: CASTHEGSGANVLTF
J: TRBJ1-1; D: NA; V: TRBV20-1; size: NA; DNA: TGCAGTGCTAGAGATTCCCAGACGGGGGGGACTGAAGCTTTCTTT; CDR3: CSARDSQTGGTEAFF
J: TRBJ2-7; D: TRBD2; V: TRBV5-4; size: many; DNA: TGTGCCAGCAGCTTGGGCGGGGGACGTTCACCGGACGAGCAGTACTTC; CDR3: CASSLGGGRSPDEQYF
J: TRBJ2-1; D: TRBD2; V: TRBV11-3; size: NA; DNA: TGTGCCAGCAGCTCTAGCGGGAGCAATGAGCAGTTCTTC; CDR3: CASSSSGSNEQFF
J: TRBJ1-1; D: NA; V: TRBV21-1; size: few; DNA: TGTGCCAGCAGCGAAGAACAGGGGGATTGCACTGAAGCTTTCTTT; CDR3: CASSEEQGDCTEAFF
J: TRBJ2-1; D: NA; V: TRBV29-1; size: few; DNA: TGCAGCGCCTTAGCATCCTACAATGAGCAGTTCTTC; CDR3: CSALASYNEQFF
J: TRBJ1-1; D: NA; V: TRBV18; size: many; DNA: TGTGCCAGCTCACCCGGTTCGGGGAGAAACACTGAAGCTTTCTTT; CDR3: CASSPGSGRNTEAFF
J: TRBJ2-4; D: NA; V: TRBV20-1; size: many; DNA: TGCAGTGCTAGGTTCTCAAGGAAGGACATTCAGTACTTC; CDR3: CSARFSRKDIQYF
J: TRBJ1-6; D: NA; V: TRBV20-1; size: once; DNA: TGCAGTGCTCCTCGCTGGCTTCAGGATAATTCACCCCTCCACTTT; CDR3: CSAPRWLQDNSPLHF
J: TRBJ2-7; D: TRBD1; V: TRBV20-1; size: NA; DNA: TGCAGTGCGCCTCCGACAGGGGCTCTACACGAGCAGTACTTC; CDR3: CSAPPTGALHEQYF
J: TRBJ2-1; D: NA; V: TRBV30; size: many; DNA: TGTGCCTCGTCGATCCTCCGGGGACACAATGAGCAGTTCTTC; CDR3: CASSILRGHNEQFF
J: TRBJ1-1; D: NA; V: TRBV30; size: NA; DNA: TGTGCCTGGAGTTGGGGGGGAGGAGGCACTGAAGCTTTCTTT; CDR3: CAWSWGGGGTEAFF
J: TRBJ1-2; D: NA; V: TRBV29-1; size: many; DNA: TGCAGCGTTGGCACAGAGAACTATGGCTACACCTTC; CDR3: CSVGTENYGYTF
J: TRBJ1-1; D: NA; V: TRBV7-2; size: NA; DNA: TGTGCCAGCAGCTTTGCCAGGAGCACTGAAGCTTTCTTT; CDR3: CASSFARSTEAFF